This T cell receptor beta chain was captured in a study of CD8+CD57+ T cells in acquired aplastic anemia (dated by TCRdb to the late 2010s). Background for the entire study: A mean of approximately 3 ug of DNA, ranging from roughly 0.2 to 30 ug, was extracted from sorted CD4+ and CD8+ cells. A CD8+CD57+ expansion meant a frequency higher than the mean frequency seen in healthy subjects. What the study reported, not specific to this receptor: CD8+ Simpson's diversity did not differ significantly between patients and healthy controls (P=0.060). Although under 35 CD8+ CDR3 sequences were shared by patients and controls, these sequences appeared highly expressed in patients and within the immunodominant clones of patients.

Relative to germline, V is missing 6 bases and J is missing 3 bases, with 9 bases of the junction outside any gene match. CDR3 length: 16 amino acids, cysteine to phenylalanine. Here the CDR3 DNA is all that survives: 48 bases in frame from base 1. From the germline V gene (reference sequence), CDR1 is LGHDT and CDR2 is YNNKEL. Profiling of TCR beta VDJ combinations and CDR3 sequences used genomic DNA as the template. An Illumina HiSeq 2000 was the platform used for TCR repertoire sequencing. From the authors' description of their analysis: Repertoire assessment relied on Simpson's diversity index, CDR3 size and DJ length profiles, and TRBV/TRBJ rearrangement plots. The immunodominant clone was defined as the most abundant DNA sequence in deep sequencing data. CDR3 amino acid sequences were screened for sharing across subjects and compared with published repertoires and the VDJdb database. TCRdb reprocessed the public reads (quality trimming at Q25 with fastp, clone calling with MiXCR) and kept in-frame beta chains. Each CDR3 protein gets just one entry, which takes the most common genes and DNA from the rows behind it. TCRdb, not the authors, supplied the V and J calls. This sample has some 150,000 distinct CDR3 sequences in its table, and around half of those were observed once. 1.1% of the sample lies in the top ten.

This clonotype was observed a handful of times. Its recognized antigen is unknown. Within one base of it there is no much larger clone, and no base qualities were kept. Expansion of CD8+CD57+ cells had been shown by flow cytometry in the patients chosen for sequencing. Every patient had a diagnosis of severe acquired aplastic anemia based on International Study of Aplastic Anemia and Agranulocytosis and Camitta criteria. At the time blood was sampled, none of the patients had received any therapy. TCR repertoires of sorted CD4+ and CD8+ blood T cells from severe aplastic anemia patients and healthy subjects were deep-sequenced in the study. Patients were enrolled in the USA under clinicaltrials.gov protocols 00001620, 01623167, 00001397, 00071045, 00081523 and 00961064. Ficoll-Paque density gradient centrifugation was used to isolate peripheral blood mononuclear cells. CD4+ and CD8+ T cells were sorted by FACS or magnetic beads before DNA extraction.

The chain employs TRBV3-1 and TRBJ2-1, with TRBD1 matching 9 junction bases. The specimen was sorted CD4+, CD8+, or CD8+CD57+ T cells (not recorded which) from PBMCs. The receptor was isolated from a human donor with aplastic anemia. The CDR3 region: CASRETTGGGYNEQFF. The sequence in DNA is TGTGCCAGCAGGGAAACTACAGGGGGCGGCTACAATGAGCAGTTCTTC.